This T cell receptor (beta chain) stems from a study of radiation and T cells in renal cell carcinoma. With 6 bases clipped from V and 5 bases from J, the junction kept 9 bases outside the gene matches. Germline CDR1 MNHEY, CDR2 SMNVEV (reference sequence). The CDR3 is 17 amino acids. TCRdb's copy holds only in-frame clones and misses some; the assay was immunoSEQ multiplex PCR. The repertoire holds about 150,000 clones, roughly nine tenths seen once, with roughly 4% in the top ten. Indicated time point: baseline pretreatment blood. The sample's treatment: 15 Gy SBRT to primary tumor, nephrectomy 4 weeks later.

This chain joins TRBV27 and TRBJ2-5, with 16 bases identical to TRBD2. This TCR was sampled from a woman in her 70s with renal cell carcinoma. The sample in question was blood, obtained from a patient whose treatment included radiotherapy and nephrectomy. CDR3 protein: CASRMGLAGGLYETQYF. The CDR3 region has the DNA TGTGCCAGCAGAATGGGACTAGCGGGGGGGCTCTACGAGACCCAGTACTTC.